Listed here are 29 T cell receptor beta chains from one sample, sequenced in a study of T cell repertoires in cytomegalovirus infection. MiXCR was run by TCRdb on the reads, yielding one entry per CDR3 protein. This sample carries about 490,000 distinct CDR3 sequences, approximately 15% of them seen once, and the ten largest clones take roughly a quarter. Sequencing was carried out using CD8+ T cells from PBMCs. The receptors derive from a human donor in good health (CMV status not recorded). Some clones in this sample may be carry-over from other donors' samples.

At least ten counts were recorded for this clonotype. The J gene is TRBJ2-7, the V gene TRBV7-6; no clear D. CDR1 SGHVS and CDR2 FNYEAQ come from the germline V gene. This CDR3 has 13 amino acids. V was clipped by 5 bases and J by 6 bases, with 14 bases between them. The CDR3 is CASSPLIGSEQYF. The CDR3 nucleotides are TGTGCCAGCAGCCCCCTCATAGGGTCCGAGCAGTACTTC.

The chain employs TRBV19 and TRBJ2-2, with D maybe TRBD1 (6 bases). This CDR3 is built from 16 residues. Germline V gives CDR1 LNHDA, CDR2 SQIVND (reference sequence). Deletions cut 9 bases from V and 4 bases from J, with 21 bases between. The CDR3 nucleotides are TGTGCCAGCCTCCCCGGGGACAAGCAAGGCACCGGGGAGCTGTTTTTT. Protein sequence: CASLPGDKQGTGELFF.

This chain links TRBV5-1 with TRBJ2-7, with D possibly called TRBD1 or TRBD2 (5 bases each). Per the germline V gene, CDR1 is SGHRS and CDR2 is YFSETQ. Between the trimmed V and J ends, which lost 2 bases and 3 bases, there was a span of 12 bases. The CDR3 has 14 amino acids. This CDR3 reads CASSFWGSHYEQYF. The CDR3 nucleotides are TGCGCCAGCAGCTTCTGGGGGTCCCACTACGAGCAGTACTTC.

The V and J genes are TRBV7-9 and TRBJ2-7; the match to TRBD1 covers 7 bases. With V trimmed by 5 bases and J by 6 bases, 7 bases remained unmatched. Germline assignment: CDR1 SEHNR and CDR2 FQNEAQ (reference sequence). The CDR3 covers 13 residues. Here the CDR3 reads CASSPGQVFEQYF. The CDR3 coding sequence is TGTGCCAGCAGCCCCGGACAGGTTTTCGAGCAGTACTTC.

There are a few counts of this clonotype. The rearrangement links TRBV29-1 to TRBJ1-1; D may be TRBD1 (6 bases). CDR1 SQVTM and CDR2 ANQGSEA come from the germline V gene. CDR3 length equals 13 residues. Deletions cut 6 bases from V and 2 bases from J, with 13 bases between. CDR3 sequence (DNA): TGCAGCGTCGAGGGGGGGGGAAACACTGAAGCTTTCTTT. The encoded protein is CSVEGGGNTEAFF.

The chain combines TRBV6-4 with TRBJ2-3; TRBD2 matches 11 bases. CDR1 is MRHNA and CDR2 is SNTAGT in the germline V gene. With 6 bases clipped from V and 1 base from J, the junction kept 3 bases outside the gene matches. This CDR3 is built from 15 residues. CDR3 sequence (DNA): TGTGCCAGCAGACAACTAGCGGGGGGCACAGATACGCAGTATTTT. Translated: CASRQLAGGTDTQYF.

Only a few counts were recorded for this clonotype. The chain links TRBV28 to TRBJ2-4; 9 nucleotides match TRBD1. The CDR3 sequence is 16 residues long. Per germline, CDR1 MDHEN and CDR2 SYDVKM. V was pared by 5 bases and J by 0 bases, with 5 bases of the junction left unmatched. DNA of the CDR3: TGTGCCAGCAGTAGGACAGGGGCGCTAGCCAAAAACATTCAGTACTTC. It yields the protein CASSRTGALAKNIQYF.

A note on this clonotype: One base away lies a much larger clone, so this may be a sequencing read error. The chain couples TRBV4-1 to TRBJ1-5; D remains ambiguous. CDR1 and CDR2 from the germline V gene are MGHRA and YSYEKL. V was pared by 3 bases and J by 6 bases, with 12 bases between. The length of the CDR3 is 14 residues. CDR3 protein: CASSHGRGGQPQHF. The CDR3, as DNA: TGCGCCAGCAGCCACGGACGTGGAGGTCAGCCCCAGCATTTT.

The chain combines TRBV28 with TRBJ1-4; no definite D call. Germline CDR1 and CDR2: MDHEN and SYDVKM. V was cut by 6 bases and J by 8 bases, with 22 bases left in between. This CDR3 is 16 amino acids long. CDR3: CASSPATVLQKEKLFF. CDR3 DNA sequence: TGTGCCAGCAGCCCCGCCACAGTCCTACAAAAGGAAAAACTGTTTTTT.

CDR3 sequence reads: CASSNSGGAPYVQYF. The DNA of the CDR3 is TGTGCCAGCAGTAATAGCGGGGGGGCCCCCTACGTTCAGTACTTC. This sequence joins TRBV6-1 and TRBJ2-7; 11 bases align to TRBD2. The CDR3 has 15 amino acids. J gave up 10 bases and V 5 bases, and 13 bases lay outside the gene matches. The germline V gene encodes CDR1 MNHNS and CDR2 SASEGT.

The V call is TRBV7-4, the J call TRBJ2-2, with 9 bases fitting TRBD2. The CDR3 sequence is 18 residues long. Germline V gives CDR1 SGHVT, CDR2 SQSDAQ. The V gene end was trimmed by 1 base and the J gene end by 7 bases; junction bases not matched to a gene: 13. The CDR3 spells CASSLEPVTSGGHGELFF. The CDR3 region has the DNA TGTGCCAGCAGCTTAGAGCCCGTGACTAGCGGAGGTCACGGGGAGCTGTTTTTT. The full variable domain, completed using reference TRBV7-4 and TRBJ2-2, is GAGVSQSPRYKVAKRGRDVALRCDSISGHVTLYWYRQTLGQGSEVLTYSQSDAQRDKSGRPSGRFSAERPERSVSTLKIQRTEQGDSAVYLCASSLEPVTSGGHGELFFGEGSRLTVL.

The rearrangement joins TRBV20-1 to TRBJ2-5; D may be TRBD2 (6 bases). CDR3 length equals 16 residues. V was clipped by 3 bases and J by 4 bases, with 21 bases between them. Germline V gives CDR1 DFQATT, CDR2 SNEGSKA (reference sequence). The CDR3 bases are TGCAGTGCTAGTAGCGGTTGGCTGTCAGAAGTAGAGACCCAGTACTTC. Residues: CSASSGWLSEVETQYF.

This clonotype was observed a few times. This rearrangement joins TRBV10-3 to TRBJ2-7, with TRBD2 matching 13 bases. This CDR3 is built from 17 residues. The germline CDR1 and CDR2 sequences are ENHRY and SYGVKD. V was pared by 3 bases and J by 2 bases, with 7 bases of the junction left unmatched. This CDR3 reads CAISDGTSGKTPYEQYF. For the CDR3, the DNA is TGTGCCATCAGTGATGGGACTAGCGGGAAGACTCCCTACGAGCAGTACTTC.

In this sample, this clonotype turned up many times. The rearrangement links TRBV7-8 to TRBJ1-1; D possibly corresponds to TRBD1 (5 bases). This CDR3 is built from 15 residues. Between the trimmed V and J ends, which lost 1 base and 0 bases, there was a span of 9 bases. Germline V gene sequence: CDR1 SGHVS, CDR2 FQNEAQ. Here the CDR3 reads CASSLGGAVNTEAFF. The CDR3 DNA follows: TGTGCCAGCAGCTTAGGCGGGGCGGTGAACACTGAAGCTTTCTTT.

This clonotype was recorded many times. The chain employs TRBV6-5 and TRBJ1-2; TRBD1 matches 8 bases. CDR3 length: 16 amino acids. J lost 4 bases, V lost 4 bases, and 11 bases had no gene match. The germline CDR1 and CDR2 sequences are MNHEY and SVGAGI. CDR3 nucleotides: TGTGCCAGCAGTTCAAGACAGGGGTTAAGCGGCTATGGCTACACCTTC. Translated, it gives CASSSRQGLSGYGYTF.

This clonotype occurred a few times. The chain links TRBV5-6 to TRBJ1-5; D is possibly TRBD1 (6 bases). V shed 2 bases and J shed 7 bases, with 16 bases lying between them. The germline V gene has CDR1 SGHDT and CDR2 YYEEEE. This CDR3 is built from 15 residues. This CDR3 is CASSFGGGGYQPQHF. The CDR3 DNA reads as TGTGCCAGCAGCTTTGGGGGCGGAGGATACCAGCCCCAGCATTTT.

This clonotype showed up just a few times. V gene TRBV5-6 combines with J gene TRBJ1-4, with 9 bases aligning to TRBD1. Trimming at V came to 3 bases and at J to 4 bases, leaving 7 bases not matched to a gene. From germline, CDR1 is SGHDT and CDR2 YYEEEE. The length of the CDR3 is 16 residues. For the CDR3, the DNA is TGTGCCAGCAGCTGCCGGGACAGGGATCTTAATGAAAAACTGTTTTTT. Residues: CASSCRDRDLNEKLFF.

This clonotype came up once. The CDR3 protein is CASSGTSLTGELFF. The CDR3 DNA sequence: TGTGCCAGCAGCGGGACTAGTCTCACCGGGGAGCTGTTTTTT. The V and J genes are TRBV6-2 or TRBV6-3 and TRBJ2-2; 8 nucleotides agree with TRBD2. Trimming took 6 bases from V and 4 from J; bases not matched to a gene: 4. In germline, CDR1 is MNHEY, CDR2 SVGEGT. The CDR3 length is 14 residues.

The chain employs TRBV11-3 and TRBJ1-1; D gene unclear. CDR1 and CDR2 (germline): SGHNT, YENEEA. V was cut by 4 bases and J by 0 bases, with 6 bases left in between. The CDR3 length is 13 residues. CDR3 residues: CASSSEMNTEAFF. Written as DNA, the CDR3 is TGTGCCAGCAGCTCGGAGATGAACACTGAAGCTTTCTTT.

The chain uses TRBV29-1 and TRBJ2-7; a possible D gene is TRBD2 (7 bases). Germline V lookup: CDR1 SQVTM, CDR2 ANQGSEA. Trimming pared 6 bases from V and 3 bases from J, leaving 21 bases between. This CDR3 is built from 15 residues. CDR3 in amino acids: CSVRQGGGGHYEQYF. The DNA for the CDR3 is TGCAGCGTCCGTCAGGGAGGGGGAGGGCACTACGAGCAGTACTTC.

This clonotype was observed a handful of times. This chain uses TRBV7-9 with TRBJ2-6, with a weak D call TRBD1 (6 bases). Looked up from germline, CDR1 is SEHNR and CDR2 is FQNEAQ (reference sequence). The CDR3 is made up of 16 amino acids. Deletions cut 3 bases from V and 12 bases from J, with 21 bases between. CDR3 DNA: TGTGCCAGCAGCTTGGCTAAAAACAGACAGGCCCTCGTCCTGACTTTC. It encodes CASSLAKNRQALVLTF. The full variable domain, its missing parts supplied by reference TRBV7-9 and TRBJ2-6, is DTGVSQNPRHKITKRGQNVTFRCDPISEHNRLYWYRQTLGQGPEFLTYFQNEAQLEKSRLLSDRFSAERPKGSFSTLEIQRTEQGDSAMYLCASSLAKNRQALVLTFGAGSRLTVL.

The rearrangement joins TRBV13 to TRBJ1-2; 7 nucleotides line up with TRBD1. This CDR3 contains 16 residues. The V segment lost 0 bases and the J segment 3 bases; nucleotides outside the gene matches: 7. From germline, CDR1 is PRHDT and CDR2 FYEKMQ (reference sequence). The CDR3 sequence is CASSLGQQGKDYGYTF. CDR3 sequence (DNA): TGTGCCAGCAGCTTAGGCCAACAGGGGAAAGACTATGGCTACACCTTC.

This clonotype was found many times. The V call is TRBV27, the J call TRBJ2-3; D perhaps matches TRBD2 (6 bases). Trimming took off 6 bases at V and 5 bases at J, with 15 bases between the two ends. CDR3 length: 14 residues. CDR1 MNHEY and CDR2 SMNVEV come from the germline V gene (reference sequence). CDR3 DNA: TGTGCCAGCAGCCCGCAAAAGGGAGGAGATACGCAGTATTTT. This translates into CASSPQKGGDTQYF.

The rearrangement uses TRBV5-1 and TRBJ2-7; D not resolved. This CDR3 contains 9 residues. V lost 0 bases to trimming and J lost 12 bases, with 4 bases between them. Germline CDR1 and CDR2: SGHRS and YFSETQ. DNA of the CDR3: TGCGCCAGCAGCTTGGAAGTGTACTTC. The encoded protein is CASSLEVYF.

The V gene is TRBV3-1, the J gene TRBJ2-7; no firm D call. The germline V gene has CDR1 LGHDT and CDR2 YNNKEL (reference sequence). Trimming pared 0 bases from V and 7 bases from J, leaving 13 bases between. This CDR3 is 14 amino acids long. The CDR3: CASSQEPPAREQYF. CDR3 DNA sequence: TGTGCCAGCAGCCAAGAACCCCCCGCGCGGGAGCAGTACTTC.

This clonotype has ten or more counts. The genes are TRBV2 and TRBJ2-7; tentatively, D is TRBD1 (5 bases). In germline, CDR1 is SNHLY, CDR2 FYNNEI. V was shortened by 7 bases and J by 5 bases, with 18 bases between the two germline ends. The CDR3 has 14 residues. CDR3 sequence: CASKVRQGRHEQYF. Written as DNA, the CDR3 is TGTGCCAGCAAAGTGAGGCAGGGTAGACACGAGCAGTACTTC.

The chain is built from TRBV19 and TRBJ2-2; no definite D call. CDR3 size: 14 residues. Germline lookup yields CDR1 LNHDA and CDR2 SQIVND (reference sequence). The V end was cut by 7 bases, the J end by 0 bases, with 9 bases between. CDR3: CASTGKANTGELFF. In nucleotides, the CDR3 is TGTGCCAGTACAGGCAAGGCGAACACCGGGGAGCTGTTTTTT.

Regarding this clonotype: The junction shows a germline mismatch at one end, possibly a read error. CDR3 bases: TGTGCCAGCAGCGTATCCGGCCCCTTC. This codes for CASSVSGPF. V is TRBV9 and J is TRBJ2-1; D ambiguous. The CDR3 covers 9 residues. Germline V gene lookup returns CDR1 SGDLS and CDR2 YYNGEE. Together with reference TRBV9 and TRBJ2-1, the CDR3 gives the full variable domain: DSGVTQTPKHLITATGQRVTLRCSPRSGDLSVYWYQQSLDQGLQFLIQYYNGEERAKGNILERFSAQQFPDLHSELNLSSLELGDSALYFCASSVSGPFGPGTRLTVL.

This clonotype was counted at least ten times. This chain connects TRBV2 to TRBJ2-1, with 10 bases lining up with TRBD2. Trimming removed 0 bases from V and 4 bases from J; junction bases left unmatched: 9. The CDR3 contains 18 residues. Germline V gene data show CDR1 as SNHLY and CDR2 as FYNNEI. This CDR3 reads CASSEAGAAGGLYNEQFF. Here the CDR3 DNA reads TGTGCCAGCAGTGAAGCTGGCGCAGCGGGGGGGCTATACAATGAGCAGTTCTTC.